A selection of T cell receptor beta chains follows, all from one sample in a study of T cell repertoires in cytomegalovirus infection. Their specific antigens are unknown. TCRdb fed the reads into MiXCR, producing one record per CDR3 protein. The table shows some 130,000 distinct CDR3 sequences, with about 32% occurring only once. Here the sequenced sample was CD8+ T cells from cultured PBMCs, taken from culture after CMV antigen stimulation. Source of these receptors: a human donor in good health (CMV status not recorded). Some clones in this sample may be carry-over from other donors' samples. The CDR3 runs from the conserved cysteine through the conserved F or W. A D gene is named only where the DNA matches it firmly. Rows give clone size only sometimes, using once, few, many, or a class for an expanded clone.

D gene | J gene | clone size | V gene | CDR3 DNA | CDR3 protein
. | TRBJ1-2 | few | TRBV12-3/TRBV12-4 | TGTGCCAGCAGTTTCTGGCGGGACCAGGGCTACACCTTC | CASSFWRDQGYTF
. | TRBJ2-1 | few | TRBV7-2 | TGTGCCAGCAGCTTACTAGGGGGGGCGCATGAGCAGTTCTTC | CASSLLGGAHEQFF
. | TRBJ2-1 | . | TRBV19 | TGTGCCAGTAGTATAGGGGATGAAACTCGGTTCTTC | CASSIGDETRFF
. | TRBJ2-3 | . | TRBV7-2 | TGTGCCAGCAGCTCCCCTCTTTCAGATACGCAGTATTTT | CASSSPLSDTQYF
TRBD2 | TRBJ2-1 | . | TRBV20-1 | TGCAGTGCTAGAGATCTGATTGGCGGGGGGGTGTACAATGAGCAGTTCTTC | CSARDLIGGGVYNEQFF
TRBD2 | TRBJ2-1 | . | TRBV29-1 | TGCAGCGTTGAAGATCCGATAACTAGCGAGAGCTCCTACAATGAGCAGTTCTTC | CSVEDPITSESSYNEQFF
. | TRBJ2-3 | few | TRBV7-8 | TGTGCCAGCAGCTTGTCAGATACGCAGTATTTT | CASSLSDTQYF
. | TRBJ2-5 | . | TRBV20-1 | TGCAGTGCCCCCGGCGGGGGCCTCGCAGGGACCCAGTACTTC | CSAPGGGLAGTQYF
. | TRBJ1-1 | many | TRBV7-2 | TGTGCCAGCAGCGCGACAGCCACTGAAGCTTTCTTT | CASSATATEAFF
TRBD2 | TRBJ2-1 | . | TRBV4-1 | TGCGCCAGCAGCCACTCGGCGGGGGGGCTCTATGAGCAGTTCTTC | CASSHSAGGLYEQFF
. | TRBJ1-5 | . | TRBV6-1 | TGTGCCAGCAGGTCAGGGTTTAGCAATCAGCCCCAGCATTTT | CASRSGFSNQPQHF
. | TRBJ2-2 | few | TRBV5-6 | TGTGCCAGCAGTTGGCTGGGGGCCGGGGAGCTGTTTTTT | CASSWLGAGELFF
. | TRBJ1-4 | . | TRBV27 | TGTGCCAGCAGTTTTTTCGGGACTTCAACTAATGAAAAACTGTTTTTT | CASSFFGTSTNEKLFF
. | TRBJ2-3 | . | TRBV15 | TGTGCCACCAGCAGAGCGACCCGCACAGATACGCAGTATTTT | CATSRATRTDTQYF
TRBD1 | TRBJ2-7 | . | TRBV10-3 | TGTGCCATCAGTGAGACCAGGACAGGGGTTAGCCCCTACGAGCAGTACTTC | CAISETRTGVSPYEQYF
. | TRBJ2-7 | . | TRBV28 | TGTGCCAGCAGTCCAGGGCGCTCGGGTGAGCAGTACTTC | CASSPGRSGEQYF
TRBD2 | TRBJ2-2 | many | TRBV5-1 | TGCGCCAGCAGCGGTGGGGGGGTACACGAGGAGCTGTTTTTT | CASSGGGVHEELFF
. | TRBJ2-7 | . | TRBV18 | TGTGCCAGCTCACCTTGGGGACAACTCTACGAGCAGTACTTC | CASSPWGQLYEQYF
. | TRBJ2-7 | . | TRBV19 | TGTGCCAGTAGTATAAGTGGAAGCGCCGAGTTCTACGAGCAGTACTTC | CASSISGSAEFYEQYF
. | TRBJ2-7 | many | TRBV12-3/TRBV12-4 | TGTGCCAGCAGCTTAGGGTTGGCCTACGAGCAGTACTTC | CASSLGLAYEQYF
TRBD1 | TRBJ2-7 | few | TRBV19 | TGTGCCAGTAGTATTGACAGGGGGCAAGAGCAGTACTTC | CASSIDRGQEQYF
TRBD1 | TRBJ1-1 | few | TRBV6-1 | TGTGCCAGCAGTGAGGACAGGCTCGAATCCGCTGAAGCTTTCTTT | CASSEDRLESAEAFF
. | TRBJ2-2 | many | TRBV7-8 | TGTGCCAGCAGCTTAGTGGAGGGTACCGGGGAGCTGTTTTTT | CASSLVEGTGELFF
. | TRBJ1-2 | . | TRBV7-3 | TGTGCCAGCAGCTCCTTTCCGGGGAGTGGTGGCTACACCTTC | CASSSFPGSGGYTF
. | TRBJ1-5 | . | TRBV27 | TGTGCCAGCAGTGGGCGGGGTAACAATCAGCCCCAGCATTTT | CASSGRGNNQPQHF
TRBD2 | TRBJ2-2 | . | TRBV12-3/TRBV12-4 | TGTGCCAGCAGTTTTCCGGGACTAGCAGGTTTTTCCGGGGAGCTGTTTTTT | CASSFPGLAGFSGELFF
. | TRBJ1-1 | many | TRBV11-2 | TGTGCCAGCAGCTCCAGGGTGGGGAACACTGAAGCTTTCTTT | CASSSRVGNTEAFF
TRBD1 | TRBJ2-7 | many | TRBV12-3/TRBV12-4 | TGTGCCAGCAGTTTGTCGGACAGGGATGCCTACGAGCAGTACTTC | CASSLSDRDAYEQYF
. | TRBJ1-1 | . | TRBV5-1 | TGCGCCAGCAGGCGGGACGACACCACTGAAGCTTTCTTT | CASRRDDTTEAFF
. | TRBJ1-1 | . | TRBV4-1 | TGCGCCAGCAGCCAAGTCGGTTACGTTGATGAAGCTTTCTTT | CASSQVGYVDEAFF
. | TRBJ1-4 | few | TRBV24-1 | TGTGCCACCCAACGGGCGGTGGGTGAAAAACTGTTTTTT | CATQRAVGEKLFF
TRBD2 | TRBJ2-2 | . | TRBV27 | TGTGCCAGCAGTCCGGGACTAAGAAACACCGGGGAGCTGTTTTTT | CASSPGLRNTGELFF
. | TRBJ2-3 | . | TRBV4-1 | TGCGCCAGCAGCCAAGATGAGGGCAGGGGAACAGATACGCAGTATTTT | CASSQDEGRGTDTQYF
TRBD1 | TRBJ1-2 | many | TRBV7-8 | TGTGCCAGCTTGGCGGGGACAGGGGATGGCTACACCTTC | CASLAGTGDGYTF